A selection of T cell receptor beta chains follows, all from one sample in a study of T cell changes during pregnancy in multiple sclerosis. Using immunoSEQ multiplex PCR, the repertoire was profiled, and TCRdb retains in-frame clones only, with some absent. The profile shows some 15,000 clones, 88% of them singletons. The material sequenced was CD8+ T cells from peripheral blood mononuclear cells, taken in the second trimester of pregnancy. These receptors were collected from a female donor in good health, enrolled as a control in a pregnancy study. Both conserved end residues are trimmed from each CDR3.

TRBV7-9	TRBJ2-1	ASSQLAGGPDEQF
TRBV28	TRBJ2-7	ASSGTSGTRARVRTYEQY
TRBV6-1	TRBJ2-6	ASSEQAGANVLT
TRBV7-9	TRBJ2-5	ASSPRTSGQETQY
TRBV19	TRBJ2-5	ASSIQSQSMAGERETQY
TRBV30	TRBJ2-5	AWSGPETQY
TRBV6-4	TRBJ2-7	ASSYSTSGGYEQY
TRBV5-5	TRBJ2-1	ASSLERGMHNEQF
TRBV4-1	TRBJ2-7	ASSQGLAGSYEQY
TRBV19	TRBJ2-2	ASQWDSGSLGGELF
TRBV27	TRBJ2-5	ASSPLGTKQETQY
TRBV5-1	TRBJ2-3	ASSLVAGVRTDTQY
TRBV4-3	TRBJ2-1	ASSQEESSYNEQF
TRBV27	TRBJ2-7	ASSLELAGIYEQY
TRBV6-4	TRBJ2-1	ASSESPEGDEQF
TRBV28	TRBJ1-6	ASSTRDRGDSSPLH
TRBV30	TRBJ1-5	AWSVQGGSNQPQH
TRBV5-1	TRBJ2-3	ASSLAGTSGSGTDTQY
TRBV7-8	TRBJ2-7	ASSLEGPGGYEQY
TRBV27	TRBJ2-2	ASCAGELF
TRBV19	TRBJ2-1	ASSIDRIGGGYNEQF
TRBV5-1	TRBJ1-6	ASSLYDLSFTYNSPLH